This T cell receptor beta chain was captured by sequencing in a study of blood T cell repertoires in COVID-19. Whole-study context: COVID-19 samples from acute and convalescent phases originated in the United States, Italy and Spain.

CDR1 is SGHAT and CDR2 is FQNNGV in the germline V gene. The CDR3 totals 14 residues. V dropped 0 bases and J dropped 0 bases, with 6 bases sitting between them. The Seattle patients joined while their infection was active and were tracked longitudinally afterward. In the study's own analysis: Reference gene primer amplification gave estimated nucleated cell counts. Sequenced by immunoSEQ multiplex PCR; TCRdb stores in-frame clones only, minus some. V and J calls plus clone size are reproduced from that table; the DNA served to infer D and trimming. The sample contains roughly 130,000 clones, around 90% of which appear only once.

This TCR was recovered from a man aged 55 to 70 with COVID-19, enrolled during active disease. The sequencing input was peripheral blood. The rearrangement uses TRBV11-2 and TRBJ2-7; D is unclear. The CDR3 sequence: CASSLDSSSYEQYF. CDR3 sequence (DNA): TGTGCCAGCAGCTTAGATTCCAGCTCCTACGAGCAGTACTTC.